These 14 T cell receptor beta chains were all obtained from the same sample, sequenced in a study of T cells in Graves' hyperthyroidism and ophthalmopathy. Amplified TCR beta CDR3 regions came from RNA transcripts. Carried out on the TCR CDR3, a first-round RT-PCR used the HTBI primer set. MiXCR was run by TCRdb on the multiplex PCR reads, yielding one entry per CDR3 protein. The top ten clones hold around 7% of a sample with 500,000 to 750,000 distinct CDR3 sequences, 13% to 15% of them seen once. The material sequenced was blood. Receptors were obtained from a woman between 18 and 29 years old with Graves' ophthalmopathy.

Ten or more counts support this clonotype. The CDR3 is CASSFPQGPRDARTEAFF. CDR3 in DNA: TGTGCCAGCAGCTTTCCTCAGGGTCCCCGGGACGCGAGGACTGAAGCTTTCTTT. This sequence joins TRBV11-2 and TRBJ1-1, with D possibly being TRBD1 (5 bases). V lost 3 bases to trimming and J lost 5 bases, with 25 bases between them. This CDR3 spans 18 amino acids. In germline, CDR1 is SGHAT, CDR2 FQNNGV.

In its sample, this clonotype was seen many times. The chain couples TRBV19 to TRBJ1-1; perhaps TRBD1 as D (5 bases). Germline V gene data show CDR1 as LNHDA and CDR2 as SQIVND (reference sequence). The length of the CDR3 is 14 residues. The germline V and J ends were trimmed by 7 bases and 1 base, with 13 bases remaining between them. CDR3 region: CASTPGGANTEAFF. For the CDR3, the DNA is TGTGCCAGTACCCCTGGAGGGGCGAACACTGAAGCTTTCTTT.

This clonotype appeared many times. The J gene is TRBJ2-5, the V gene TRBV2; no firm D call. Trimming pared 6 bases from V and 5 bases from J, leaving 4 bases between. The CDR3 has 10 residues. In germline, CDR1 is SNHLY, CDR2 FYNNEI. This CDR3 is CASRVETQYF. CDR3 in DNA: TGTGCCAGCAGGGTGGAGACCCAGTACTTC.

There are many counts of this clonotype. This chain links TRBV7-3 with TRBJ2-2, with a tentative D call TRBD2 (6 bases). The CDR3 is 15 residues long. Germline V gives CDR1 SGHTA, CDR2 FQGTGA. The V gene lost 5 bases and the J gene lost 0 bases, with 10 bases spanning the gap. DNA of the CDR3: TGTGCCAGCAGCCCGGGACTGACGAACACCGGGGAGCTGTTTTTT. Its protein is CASSPGLTNTGELFF.

This chain links TRBV4-3 with TRBJ2-3, with 8 bases aligning to TRBD1. Trimming removed 3 bases from V and 2 bases from J; junction bases left unmatched: 10. Germline V CDR1 and CDR2: LGHNA, YSLEER. CDR3 size: 17 residues. The CDR3, as DNA: TGCGCCAGCAGCCAGGGCCCCTTGGACAGGGCCACAGATACGCAGTATTTT. Its protein is CASSQGPLDRATDTQYF.

This clonotype was seen only a few times. This chain uses TRBV7-9 with TRBJ1-5, with no clear D. This CDR3 contains 16 residues. In germline, CDR1 is SEHNR, CDR2 FQNEAQ (reference sequence). The germline V and J ends were trimmed by 1 base and 0 bases, with 10 bases remaining between them. This CDR3 is CASSLGGPYSNQPQHF. The CDR3 nucleotides are TGTGCCAGCAGCTTAGGTGGACCCTATAGCAATCAGCCCCAGCATTTT.

This clonotype was observed at least ten times. The CDR3 reads CASSLGQPGRNEQFF. CDR3 coding DNA: TGTGCCAGCAGTTTAGGACAGCCTGGCCGCAATGAGCAGTTCTTC. The chain uses TRBV12-3 or TRBV12-4 and TRBJ2-1; D possibly corresponds to TRBD1 (5 bases). V was pared by 1 base and J by 6 bases, with 13 bases between. The CDR3 loop spans 15 amino acids.

The rearrangement joins TRBV19 to TRBJ1-2; D not resolved. V was cut by 3 bases and J by 0 bases, with 29 bases left in between. The germline V gene encodes CDR1 LNHDA and CDR2 SQIVND (reference sequence). CDR3 length equals 21 residues. The CDR3 DNA reads as TGTGCCAGTAGTATCGCTTCCGACCGCCTTCATCTCCAGACCGCTAACTATGGCTACACCTTC. Protein: CASSIASDRLHLQTANYGYTF. Complete variable domain (other parts from reference TRBV19 and TRBJ1-2): DGGITQSPKYLFRKEGQNVTLSCEQNLNHDAMYWYRQDPGQGLRLIYYSQIVNDFQKGDIAEGYSVSREKKESFPLTVTSAQKNPTAFYLCASSIASDRLHLQTANYGYTFGSGTRLTVV.

This clonotype was seen only once. This may be a read error: a much more frequent sequence differs by one nucleotide. The V gene is TRBV10-3, the J gene TRBJ1-1; 7 bases agree with TRBD1. The trim removed 4 bases at V and 4 bases at J, leaving 6 bases unmatched. The V gene's germline CDR1 is ENHRY and CDR2 SYGVKD. The CDR3 totals 14 residues. CDR3 sequence (DNA): TGTGCCATCAGTGGGGGGACAGAGAGCACTGAAGCTTTCTTT. As protein: CAISGGTESTEAFF.

The gene calls are TRBV4-1 and TRBJ1-2, with 12 bases identical to TRBD1. The V gene's germline CDR1 is MGHRA and CDR2 YSYEKL. There are 21 residues in the CDR3. J was trimmed by 5 bases and V by 3 bases; bases with no gene match: 22. This chain's CDR3 is CASSQFPGQGAVGSLQYGYTF. The CDR3, as DNA: TGCGCCAGCAGCCAGTTTCCGGGACAGGGGGCCGTAGGGTCCCTCCAATATGGCTACACCTTC.

This clonotype was picked up many times. This chain connects TRBV27 to TRBJ2-7; 12 bases align to TRBD2. The CDR3 has 16 amino acids. J was trimmed by 7 bases and V by 5 bases; bases with no gene match: 12. Germline lookup yields CDR1 MNHEY and CDR2 SMNVEV (reference sequence). The CDR3 region has the DNA TGTGCCAGCAGTCGCCTATCTAGCGGGAGGGCCCATGAGCAGTACTTC. Protein product: CASSRLSSGRAHEQYF.

At least ten counts were recorded for this clonotype. This chain links TRBV2 with TRBJ2-7; D is unresolved. The CDR3 totals 13 residues. Germline V gene data show CDR1 as SNHLY and CDR2 as FYNNEI. V was shortened by 6 bases and J by 5 bases, with 14 bases between the two germline ends. DNA of the CDR3: TGTGCCAGCAGGGAGAAGGGAATCCACGAGCAGTACTTC. Amino acid sequence: CASREKGIHEQYF.

In its sample, this clonotype was seen a few times. The chain couples TRBV27 to TRBJ1-2; D gene unclear. Trimming took 5 bases from V and 4 from J, leaving 14 bases between them. The CDR3 consists of 14 residues. Germline CDR1 reads MNHEY; CDR2 reads SMNVEV (reference sequence). This CDR3 is CASSPPGWVYGYTF. For the CDR3, the DNA is TGTGCCAGCAGTCCGCCGGGTTGGGTCTATGGCTACACCTTC.

Many counts were recorded for this clonotype. The gene calls are TRBV7-3 and TRBJ2-3; possibly TRBD2 for D (6 bases). V dropped 0 bases and J dropped 3 bases, with 10 bases sitting between them. The CDR3 runs to 15 residues. Germline CDR1 is SGHTA and CDR2 is FQGTGA. The CDR3: CASSLTGRETDTQYF. CDR3 nucleotides: TGTGCCAGCAGCTTAACGGGTCGGGAGACAGATACGCAGTATTTT.